This TCR beta chain originates from a study of blood T cell repertoires in COVID-19. Adults between roughly 18 and 89 years of age took part from 20 to 25 US areas. Here immunoSEQ multiplex PCR was the method, and the copy in TCRdb shows in-frame clones only, minus some. The sample has 220,000 or so clones, more than 75% seen once. V was clipped by 1 base and J by 6 bases; unmatched bases: 11. Germline V gives CDR1 LGHNA, CDR2 YNFKEQ. The CDR3 sequence is 16 residues long. This clonotype was sampled from a woman in her forties or fifties who had recovered from COVID-19. Sequenced input: PBMCs or T cells enriched from blood (not recorded which). V usage is TRBV4-2 and J usage is TRBJ2-7; TRBD1 agrees at 8 bases. Written as DNA, the CDR3 is TGTGCCAGCAGCCAAGCGGAGGAGACAGGGGTACTCGAGCAGTACTTC. Its protein is CASSQAEETGVLEQYF.